Listed here is a single T cell receptor (beta chain). The antigen is not known. This sample was taken from a study of cytomegalovirus exposure and HLA in healthy donors. Amplification used 60 Vbeta primers and 13 Jbeta primers. Assay: immunoSEQ multiplex PCR; the TCRdb copy retains only in-frame clones and omits some. In the table there are more than 70,000 clones, around three quarters of which are singletons. Study-level findings and limits: The investigators catalogued 150 or so TCR beta chains as cytomegalovirus-associated. Most of the TCR beta V segments (in an earlier analysis) were productive either about 90% or about 30% of the time. The only immune exposure information that was available was CMV serostatus.

The CDR3 spans 19 residues. Germline V lookup: CDR1 LNHDA, CDR2 SQIVND (reference sequence). V was pared by 6 bases and J by 7 bases, with 21 bases of the junction left unmatched. This TCR derives from a young man in good health and CMV-seropositive. This chain links TRBV19 with TRBJ1-4; 9 bases are shared with TRBD1. Source material: PBMCs. CDR3 residues: CASSLNPTGGGNLGEKLFF. In DNA form, the CDR3 reads TGTGCCAGTAGCCTGAATCCTACAGGGGGCGGCAATTTGGGTGAAAAACTGTTTTTT.